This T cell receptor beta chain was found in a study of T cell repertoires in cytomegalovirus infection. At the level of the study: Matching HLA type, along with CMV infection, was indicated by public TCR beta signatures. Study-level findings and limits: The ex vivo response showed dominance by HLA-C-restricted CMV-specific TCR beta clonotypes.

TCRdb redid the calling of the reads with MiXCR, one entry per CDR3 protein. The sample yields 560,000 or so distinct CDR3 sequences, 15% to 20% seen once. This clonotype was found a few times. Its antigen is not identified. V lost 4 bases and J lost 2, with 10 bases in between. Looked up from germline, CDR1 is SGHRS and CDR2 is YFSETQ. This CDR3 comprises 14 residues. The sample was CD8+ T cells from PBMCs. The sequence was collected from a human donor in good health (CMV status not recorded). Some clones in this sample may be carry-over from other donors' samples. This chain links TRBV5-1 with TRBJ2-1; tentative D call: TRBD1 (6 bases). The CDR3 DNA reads TGCGCCAGCAGCGGACAGCGGACCTACAATGAGCAGTTCTTC. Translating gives CASSGQRTYNEQFF.